The clone carrying this T cell receptor beta chain has ten or more counts. The antigen remains undetermined. With 1 base clipped from V and 3 bases from J, the junction kept 4 bases outside the gene matches. CDR1 is SGHRS and CDR2 is YFSETQ in the germline V gene. This CDR3 contains 15 residues. These data originate in a study of T-cell memory formation after mild COVID-19. Study findings and constraints: Among clones contracting day 15 to 85, CD4/CD8 was balanced, whereas later expanders leaned CD4+.

TCRdb ran MiXCR on the 5' RACE reads and lists one entry per CDR3 protein. The table includes around 80,000 distinct CDR3 sequences, 9.5% to 15% detected once. The chain has TRBV5-1 and TRBJ2-3, with TRBD2 matching over 8 bases. This receptor was identified in a man between 18 and 29 years old who had mild COVID-19 (a few samples of this study predate the infection). Cell type and time point are not known. Sequenced material: PBMCs or a T cell subset sorted from them (not recorded which). In DNA form, the CDR3 reads TGCGCCAGCAGCTTGTCCGGGGGGGGGACAGATACGCAGTATTTT. Translated, it gives CASSLSGGGTDTQYF.